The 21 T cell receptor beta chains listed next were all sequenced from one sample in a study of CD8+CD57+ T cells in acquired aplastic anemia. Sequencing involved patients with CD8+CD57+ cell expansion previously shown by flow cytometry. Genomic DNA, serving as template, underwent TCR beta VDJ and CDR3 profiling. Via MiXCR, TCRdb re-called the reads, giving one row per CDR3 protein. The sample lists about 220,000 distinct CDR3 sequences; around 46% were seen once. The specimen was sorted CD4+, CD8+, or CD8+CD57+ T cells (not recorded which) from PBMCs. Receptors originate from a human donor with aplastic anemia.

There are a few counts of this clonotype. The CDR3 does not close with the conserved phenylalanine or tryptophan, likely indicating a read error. The chain's CDR3 is CASSLSGNTEAFL. CDR3 nucleotides: TGTGCCAGCAGCTTGAGCGGAAACACTGAAGCTTTCCTT. The J gene is TRBJ1-1, the V gene TRBV7-8; D is undetermined. The V gene's germline CDR1 is SGHVS and CDR2 FQNEAQ. V was pared by 3 bases and J by 2 bases, with 7 bases between. The CDR3 sequence is 13 residues long.

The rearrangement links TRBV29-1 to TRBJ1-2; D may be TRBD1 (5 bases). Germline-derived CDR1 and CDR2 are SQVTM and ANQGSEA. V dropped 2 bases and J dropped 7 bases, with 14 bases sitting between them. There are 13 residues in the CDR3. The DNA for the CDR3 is TGCAGCGTTGAACTAGTGTCGAGGGGTGGCTACACCTTC. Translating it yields CSVELVSRGGYTF. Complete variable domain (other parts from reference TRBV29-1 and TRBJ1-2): SAVISQKPSRDICQRGTSLTIQCQVDSQVTMMFWYRQQPGQSLTLIATANQGSEATYESGFVIDKFPISRPNLTFSTLTVSNMSPEDSSIYLCSVELVSRGGYTFGSGTRLTVV.

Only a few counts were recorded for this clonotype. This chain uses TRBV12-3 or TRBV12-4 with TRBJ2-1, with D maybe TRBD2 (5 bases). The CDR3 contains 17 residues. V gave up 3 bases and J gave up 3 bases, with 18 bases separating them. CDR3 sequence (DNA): TGTGCCAGCAGTTTTGTACCTAGCCCCGACTTCTACAATGAGCAGTTCTTC. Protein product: CASSFVPSPDFYNEQFF.

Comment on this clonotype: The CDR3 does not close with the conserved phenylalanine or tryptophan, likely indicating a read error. CDR3 sequence reads: CASSLLDRIGQPYEQYI. Written as DNA, the CDR3 is TGTGCCAGCAGTTTACTCGATCGAATCGGACAGCCTTACGAGCAGTACATC. The chain couples TRBV25-1 to TRBJ2-7; maybe TRBD1 (6 bases). The CDR3 runs 17 residues. Trimming removed 5 bases from V and 4 bases from J, with 24 bases in between. Germline CDR1 MGHDK, CDR2 SYGVNS.

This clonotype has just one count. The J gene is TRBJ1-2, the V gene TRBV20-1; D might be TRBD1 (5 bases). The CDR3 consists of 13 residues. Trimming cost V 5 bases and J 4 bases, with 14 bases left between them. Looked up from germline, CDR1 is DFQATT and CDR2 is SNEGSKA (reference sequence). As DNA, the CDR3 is TGCAGTGCTCAAGGGACCGCGGTCTATGGCTACACCTTC. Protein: CSAQGTAVYGYTF.

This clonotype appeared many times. CDR3 sequence reads: CASSLGDDEDEQFF. CDR3 bases: TGCGCCAGCAGCTTGGGGGACGATGAGGATGAGCAGTTCTTC. The chain couples TRBV5-1 to TRBJ2-1, with D possibly called TRBD1 or TRBD2 (5 bases each). Trimming cost V 0 bases and J 8 bases, with 12 bases left between them. Per the germline V gene, CDR1 is SGHRS and CDR2 is YFSETQ. The CDR3 totals 14 residues.

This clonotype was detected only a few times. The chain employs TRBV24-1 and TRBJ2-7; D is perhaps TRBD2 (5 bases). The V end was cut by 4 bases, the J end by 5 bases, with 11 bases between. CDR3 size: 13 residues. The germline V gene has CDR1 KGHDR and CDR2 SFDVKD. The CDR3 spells CATSELASDEQYF. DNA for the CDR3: TGTGCCACCAGTGAGCTAGCTTCCGACGAGCAGTACTTC.

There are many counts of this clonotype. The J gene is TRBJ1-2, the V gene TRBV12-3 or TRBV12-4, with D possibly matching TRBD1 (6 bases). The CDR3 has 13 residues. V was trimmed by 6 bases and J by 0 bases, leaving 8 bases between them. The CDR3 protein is CASRDRPNYGYTF. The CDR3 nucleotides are TGTGCCAGCAGGGACAGACCTAACTATGGCTACACCTTC.

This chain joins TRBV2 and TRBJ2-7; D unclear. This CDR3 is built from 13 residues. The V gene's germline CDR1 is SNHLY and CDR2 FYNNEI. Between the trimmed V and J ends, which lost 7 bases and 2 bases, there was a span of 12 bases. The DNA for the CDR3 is TGTGCCAGCACCAAAGCCTTTACCTACGAGCAGTACTTC. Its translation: CASTKAFTYEQYF.

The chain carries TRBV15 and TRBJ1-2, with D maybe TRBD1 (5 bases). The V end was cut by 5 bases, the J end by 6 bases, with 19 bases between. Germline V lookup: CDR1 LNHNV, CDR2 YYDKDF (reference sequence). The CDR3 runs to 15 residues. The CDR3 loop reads CATSFTVGVRDGYTF. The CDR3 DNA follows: TGTGCCACCAGCTTCACCGTGGGGGTTCGGGATGGCTACACCTTC.

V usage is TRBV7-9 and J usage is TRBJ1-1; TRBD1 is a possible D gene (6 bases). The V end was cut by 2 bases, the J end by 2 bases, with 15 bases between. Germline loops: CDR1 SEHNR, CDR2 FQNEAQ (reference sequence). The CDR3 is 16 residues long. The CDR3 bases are TGTGCCAGCAGCTTAACCTTGGGGGGACACAACACTGAAGCTTTCTTT. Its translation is CASSLTLGGHNTEAFF. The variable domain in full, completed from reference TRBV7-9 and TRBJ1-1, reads DTGVSQNPRHKITKRGQNVTFRCDPISEHNRLYWYRQTLGQGPEFLTYFQNEAQLEKSRLLSDRFSAERPKGSFSTLEIQRTEQGDSAMYLCASSLTLGGHNTEAFFGQGTRLTVV.

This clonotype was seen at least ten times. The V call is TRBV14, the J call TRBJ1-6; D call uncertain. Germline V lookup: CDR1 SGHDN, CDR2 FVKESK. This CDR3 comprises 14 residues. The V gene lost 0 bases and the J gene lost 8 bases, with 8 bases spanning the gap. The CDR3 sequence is CASSQDLLYSPLHF. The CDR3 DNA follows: TGTGCCAGCAGCCAAGATCTGTTGTATTCACCCCTCCACTTT.

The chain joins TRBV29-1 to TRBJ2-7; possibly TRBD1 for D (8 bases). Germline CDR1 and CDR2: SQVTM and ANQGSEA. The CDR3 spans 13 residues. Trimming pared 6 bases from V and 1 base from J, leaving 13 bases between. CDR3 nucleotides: TGCAGCGTCCAACAGGGGGGGTCCTACGAGCAGTACTTC. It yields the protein CSVQQGGSYEQYF.

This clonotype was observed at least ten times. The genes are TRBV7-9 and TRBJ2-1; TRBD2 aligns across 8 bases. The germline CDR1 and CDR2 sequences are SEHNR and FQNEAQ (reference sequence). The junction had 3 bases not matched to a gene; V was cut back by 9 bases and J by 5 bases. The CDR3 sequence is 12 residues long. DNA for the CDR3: TGTGCCAGTACTAGCGGAAACAATGAGCAGTTCTTC. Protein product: CASTSGNNEQFF.

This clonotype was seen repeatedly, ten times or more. CDR3 DNA sequence: TGTGCCAGCGCCCCGGGACAGGGGGCCTACGAGCAGTACTTC. It yields the protein CASAPGQGAYEQYF. This chain joins TRBV19 and TRBJ2-7; the match to TRBD1 covers 11 bases. The CDR3 sequence is 14 residues long. Unmatched junction bases numbered 6, after V lost 9 bases and J lost 2 bases. Germline assignment: CDR1 LNHDA and CDR2 SQIVND (reference sequence).

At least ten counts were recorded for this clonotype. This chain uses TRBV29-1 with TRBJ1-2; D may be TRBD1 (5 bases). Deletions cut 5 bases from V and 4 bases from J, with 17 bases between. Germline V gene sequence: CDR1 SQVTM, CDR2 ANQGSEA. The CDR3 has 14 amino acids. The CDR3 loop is CSVHVDGGGYGYTF. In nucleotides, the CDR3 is TGCAGCGTTCACGTCGACGGGGGTGGCTATGGCTACACCTTC.

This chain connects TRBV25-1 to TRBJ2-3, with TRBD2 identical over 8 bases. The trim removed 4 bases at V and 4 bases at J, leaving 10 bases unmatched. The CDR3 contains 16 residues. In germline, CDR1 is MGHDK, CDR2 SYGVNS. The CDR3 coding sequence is TGTGCCAGCAGTGCCCAAGCGGGAGATAGAGCAGATACGCAGTATTTT. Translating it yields CASSAQAGDRADTQYF.

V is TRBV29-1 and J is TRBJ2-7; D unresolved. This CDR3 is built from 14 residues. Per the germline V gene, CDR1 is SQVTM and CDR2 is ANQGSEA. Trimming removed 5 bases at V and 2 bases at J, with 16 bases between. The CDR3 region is CSVSYAYTTYEQYF. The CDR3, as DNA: TGCAGCGTTAGTTATGCGTACACGACCTACGAGCAGTACTTC.

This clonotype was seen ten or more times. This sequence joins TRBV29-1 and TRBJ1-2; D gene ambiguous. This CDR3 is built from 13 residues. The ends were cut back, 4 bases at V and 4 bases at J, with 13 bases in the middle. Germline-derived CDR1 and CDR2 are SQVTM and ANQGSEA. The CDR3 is CSVVVREGYGYTF. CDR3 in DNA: TGCAGCGTTGTAGTCCGGGAAGGCTATGGCTACACCTTC.

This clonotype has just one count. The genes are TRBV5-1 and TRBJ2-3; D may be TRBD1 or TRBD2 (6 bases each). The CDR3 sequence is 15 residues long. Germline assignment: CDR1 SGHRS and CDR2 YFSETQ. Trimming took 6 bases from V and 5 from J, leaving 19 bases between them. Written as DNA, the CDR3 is TGCGCCAGCATCCCCCGGGGAGAGGGGGGAGATACGCAGTATTTT. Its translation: CASIPRGEGGDTQYF.

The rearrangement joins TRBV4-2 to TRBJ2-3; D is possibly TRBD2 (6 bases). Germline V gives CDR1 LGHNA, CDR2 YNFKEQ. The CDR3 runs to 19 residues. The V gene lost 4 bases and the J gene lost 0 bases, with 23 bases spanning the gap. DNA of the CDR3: TGTGCCAGCAGCCCACGGGGTGGGGGACGGCGGGGCAGCACAGATACGCAGTATTTT. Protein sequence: CASSPRGGGRRGSTDTQYF.